Below, 23 T cell receptor beta chains from the same sample are listed, as sequenced in a study of blood T cell repertoires in COVID-19. Here immunoSEQ multiplex PCR was the method, and the copy in TCRdb shows in-frame clones only, minus some. The data hold approximately 180,000 clones, with approximately 83% observed a single time. Specimen: peripheral blood. The source of these receptors is a man between 60 and 75 years old with acute or convalescent COVID-19.

The chain recombines TRBV18 with TRBJ1-2; 7 nucleotides agree with TRBD1. Germline loops: CDR1 KGHSH, CDR2 LQKENI. V dropped 2 bases and J dropped 3; count of bases not matched to a gene: 6. The CDR3 is 15 residues long. CDR3 sequence reads: CASSPYGQADYGYTF. The CDR3 DNA follows: TGTGCCAGCTCACCATACGGACAGGCCGACTATGGCTACACCTTC.

The genes are TRBV6-2 or TRBV6-3 and TRBJ2-7; possible D gene TRBD1, 5 bases. Germline loops: CDR1 MNHEY, CDR2 SVGEGT. The germline V and J ends were trimmed by 5 bases and 3 bases, with 20 bases remaining between them. The CDR3 runs 16 residues. The CDR3 sequence: CASSPDNPWGFYEQYF. In nucleotides, the CDR3 is TGTGCCAGCAGTCCCGACAACCCCTGGGGCTTCTACGAGCAGTACTTC.

The chain has TRBV5-1 and TRBJ2-1, with 9 bases aligning to TRBD2. CDR3 size: 14 residues. V lost 2 bases to trimming and J lost 9 bases; unmatched junction nucleotides: 6. CDR1 is SGHRS, CDR2 YFSETQ, per germline. This chain's CDR3 is CASSFPGTSIEQFF. The CDR3 DNA is TGCGCCAGCAGCTTCCCAGGGACTAGCATTGAGCAGTTCTTC.

The chain combines TRBV11-2 with TRBJ2-7; D not certain. CDR1 and CDR2 (germline): SGHAT, FQNNGV. V gave up 5 bases and J gave up 4 bases, with 9 bases separating them. This CDR3 is built from 12 residues. The CDR3 reads CASSQAFYEQYF. The CDR3 DNA reads TGTGCCAGCAGCCAAGCGTTTTACGAGCAGTACTTC.

The chain employs TRBV6-2 or TRBV6-3 and TRBJ2-4, with TRBD2 matching 7 bases. The germline gives CDR1 MNHEY, CDR2 SVGEGT. Trimming removed 0 bases from V and 2 bases from J; junction bases left unmatched: 13. The CDR3 contains 19 residues. DNA of the CDR3: TGTGCCAGCAGTTACTCCCGAACCTGGACTAGGTTCTCCAAAAACATTCAGTACTTC. The encoded protein is CASSYSRTWTRFSKNIQYF.

The V call is TRBV6-5, the J call TRBJ1-2; no firm D call. Between the trimmed V and J ends, which lost 7 bases and 1 base, there was a span of 7 bases. This CDR3 has 12 residues. CDR1 MNHEY and CDR2 SVGAGI come from the germline V gene. CDR3 sequence (DNA): TGTGCCAGCAAGGAGAGTAACTATGGCTACACCTTC. Protein: CASKESNYGYTF.

Written as DNA, the CDR3 is TGTGCCAGCAGCTTAACAGGGACAGGGCCACAAAATGAGCAGTTCTTC. It specifies CASSLTGTGPQNEQFF. This chain connects TRBV7-3 to TRBJ2-1; 9 nucleotides match TRBD1. CDR1 is SGHTA and CDR2 is FQGTGA in the germline V gene. Trimming cost V 0 bases and J 7 bases; bases outside gene matches: 7. The CDR3 is 16 residues long. The full variable domain, completed using reference TRBV7-3 and TRBJ2-1, is GAGVSQTPSNKVTEKGKYVELRCDPISGHTALYWYRQSLGQGPEFLIYFQGTGAADDSGLPNDRFFAVRPEGSVSTLKIQRTERGDSAVYLCASSLTGTGPQNEQFFGPGTRLTVL.

The chain couples TRBV10-3 to TRBJ1-2; 7 bases are shared with TRBD1. The CDR3 has 16 residues. The V segment lost 3 bases and the J segment 0 bases; nucleotides outside the gene matches: 7. Germline loops: CDR1 ENHRY, CDR2 SYGVKD. CDR3 in amino acids: CAISDEDRAANYGYTF. Written as DNA, the CDR3 is TGTGCCATCAGTGATGAAGACAGGGCCGCTAACTATGGCTACACCTTC.

This clone has just one count. The rearrangement uses TRBV7-3 and TRBJ2-1; 11 bases map to TRBD2. The CDR3 totals 15 residues. In germline, CDR1 is SGHTA, CDR2 FQGTGA. J lost 7 bases, V lost 5 bases, and 7 bases had no gene match. As DNA, the CDR3 is TGTGCCAGCAGCCCCCGCCCTAGCGGGAGGAATGAGCAGTTCTTC. Its protein product is CASSPRPSGRNEQFF.

The chain recombines TRBV5-1 with TRBJ2-1, with D possibly being TRBD2 (6 bases). The CDR3 runs to 15 residues. Germline-derived CDR1 and CDR2 are SGHRS and YFSETQ. V was clipped by 2 bases and J by 4 bases, with 13 bases between them. CDR3: CASSLSVSGYNEQFF. CDR3 bases: TGCGCCAGCAGCTTATCCGTTAGCGGTTACAATGAGCAGTTCTTC.

V and J are TRBV20-1 and TRBJ1-1, with 9 bases that match TRBD1. The trim removed 3 bases at V and 1 base at J, leaving 6 bases unmatched. CDR3 size: 15 residues. Germline lookup yields CDR1 DFQATT and CDR2 SNEGSKA (reference sequence). The CDR3 protein is CSASPRQGGNTEAFF. DNA for the CDR3: TGCAGTGCTAGTCCGCGACAGGGGGGGAACACTGAAGCTTTCTTT.

This clone occurred once. The chain recombines TRBV7-2 with TRBJ2-7; 9 bases align to TRBD2. CDR1 is SGHTA, CDR2 FQGNSA, per germline. CDR3 length: 14 residues. The V gene end was trimmed by 6 bases and the J gene end by 3 bases; junction bases not matched to a gene: 6. The CDR3 DNA sequence: TGTGCCAGCAGTTCCACTAGCGGGCACTACGAGCAGTACTTC. Its translation: CASSSTSGHYEQYF.

This chain connects TRBV20-1 to TRBJ1-3; D is unclear. Germline V gene lookup returns CDR1 DFQATT and CDR2 SNEGSKA (reference sequence). V lost 7 bases, J lost 0 bases, and 4 bases lay in between. This CDR3 has 11 residues. The CDR3 is CSVHSGNTIYF. CDR3 nucleotide sequence: TGCAGTGTCCACTCTGGAAACACCATATATTTT.

DNA for the CDR3: TGTGCCAGTAGTACCGACGGGAGCTCCTATAATTCACCCCTCCACTTT. Its translation: CASSTDGSSYNSPLHF. This chain uses TRBV19 with TRBJ1-6; D call uncertain. This CDR3 is built from 16 residues. From germline, CDR1 is LNHDA and CDR2 SQIVND (reference sequence). Trimming took off 4 bases at V and 0 bases at J, with 10 bases between the two ends.

This chain joins TRBV15 and TRBJ1-2; D perhaps matches TRBD1 (5 bases). Germline CDR1 is LNHNV and CDR2 is YYDKDF (reference sequence). This CDR3 contains 12 residues. Trimming shortened V by 5 bases and J by 4 bases, and 8 bases separated the two germline ends. The CDR3 region is CATSHDSYGYTF. In DNA, the CDR3 is TGTGCCACCAGCCACGACAGCTATGGCTACACCTTC.

The rearrangement uses TRBV7-3 and TRBJ2-1, with TRBD1 matching 8 bases. The CDR3 length is 14 residues. V was clipped by 2 bases and J by 4 bases; unmatched bases: 1. Germline CDR1 and CDR2: SGHTA and FQGTGA. CDR3 coding DNA: TGTGCCAGCAGCTTACGGACAGGGTACAATGAGCAGTTCTTC. It specifies CASSLRTGYNEQFF. The variable domain in full, with the rest retrieved from reference TRBV7-3 and TRBJ2-1, is GAGVSQTPSNKVTEKGKYVELRCDPISGHTALYWYRQSLGQGPEFLIYFQGTGAADDSGLPNDRFFAVRPEGSVSTLKIQRTERGDSAVYLCASSLRTGYNEQFFGPGTRLTVL.

This sequence joins TRBV7-9 and TRBJ2-1; 7 positions agree with TRBD1. Per the germline V gene, CDR1 is SEHNR and CDR2 is FQNEAQ (reference sequence). Unmatched junction bases numbered 11, after V lost 6 bases and J lost 3 bases. The CDR3 totals 16 residues. The DNA of the CDR3 is TGTGCCAGCAGGCCCCAAACAGGGGTAAGCTACAATGAGCAGTTCTTC. Translated, it gives CASRPQTGVSYNEQFF.

This chain joins TRBV19 and TRBJ1-2, with TRBD1 as a possible D gene (5 bases). Germline V gives CDR1 LNHDA, CDR2 SQIVND (reference sequence). This CDR3 contains 13 residues. Trimming removed 5 bases from V and 8 bases from J, with 15 bases in between. The CDR3 sequence is CASSLRRDFGYTF. As DNA, the CDR3 is TGTGCCAGTAGTCTGCGCAGGGATTTCGGCTACACCTTC. The full variable domain, in which reference TRBV19 and TRBJ1-2 provide the parts outside the CDR3, is DGGITQSPKYLFRKEGQNVTLSCEQNLNHDAMYWYRQDPGQGLRLIYYSQIVNDFQKGDIAEGYSVSREKKESFPLTVTSAQKNPTAFYLCASSLRRDFGYTFGSGTRLTVV.

This clone was recorded only once. V usage is TRBV28 and J usage is TRBJ1-6; 9 bases line up with TRBD1. The germline CDR1 and CDR2 sequences are MDHEN and SYDVKM. This CDR3 is 16 amino acids long. The ends lost 3 bases at V and 5 bases at J; junction bases unmatched: 5. This CDR3 is CASSFPQGAHNSPLHF. For the CDR3, the DNA is TGTGCCAGCAGTTTCCCACAGGGGGCCCATAATTCACCCCTCCACTTT.

This clone was recorded once. The chain links TRBV6-2 or TRBV6-3 to TRBJ2-7, with D tentatively TRBD2 (5 bases). The ends were cut back, 0 bases at V and 4 bases at J, with 7 bases in the middle. Germline assignment: CDR1 MNHEY and CDR2 SVGEGT. CDR3 length: 13 residues. CDR3 region: CASSYSEVYEQYF. The CDR3, as DNA: TGTGCCAGCAGTTACTCGGAGGTTTACGAGCAGTACTTC.

This sequence joins TRBV3-1 (or the pseudogene TRBV3-2) and TRBJ2-7, with 10 bases matching TRBD1. Germline trimming cut 7 bases from V and 6 bases from J; bases unmatched to any gene: 12. This CDR3 has 15 amino acids. In germline, CDR1 is LGHDT, CDR2 YNNKEL (reference sequence). DNA for the CDR3: TGTGCCAGCATCAGGACAGGGGGAGGATACGGCGAGCAGTACTTC. Protein product: CASIRTGGGYGEQYF.

The chain is built from TRBV3-1 (or the pseudogene TRBV3-2) and TRBJ2-7; perhaps TRBD2 as D (6 bases). The CDR3 has 16 residues. Per the germline V gene, CDR1 is LGHDT and CDR2 is YNNKEL (reference sequence). Trimming left V 4 bases short and J 6 bases short, with 22 bases between. CDR3 sequence reads: CASSPLGGGKNGEQYF. CDR3 bases: TGTGCCAGCAGCCCCCTGGGTGGAGGGAAGAATGGCGAGCAGTACTTC.

The chain links TRBV5-4 to TRBJ2-1; tentative D call: TRBD2 (6 bases). Germline lookup yields CDR1 SGHNT and CDR2 YYREEE (reference sequence). The V end lost 4 bases, the J end lost 6 bases, and 14 bases lay between the germline ends. There are 14 residues in the CDR3. The DNA of the CDR3 is TGTGCCAGCAGCCCGGTCGGGGAGGCCAATGAGCAGTTCTTC. As protein: CASSPVGEANEQFF.